Each of the 30 T cell receptor beta chains below was sequenced from the same sample in a study of blood T cell repertoires in COVID-19. Sequencing used immunoSEQ multiplex PCR; TCRdb keeps in-frame clones, though not all of them. The data contain roughly 57,000 clones, around 80% of them seen just once; the ten biggest clones take up around 21%. Sequenced material: peripheral blood. The receptor set was obtained from a man aged 25 to 40 with COVID-19, enrolled during active disease.

This sequence joins TRBV5-1 and TRBJ1-4, with D possibly matching TRBD1 (6 bases). Trimming removed 2 bases from V and 8 bases from J, with 13 bases in between. CDR1 is SGHRS and CDR2 is YFSETQ in the germline V gene. This CDR3 is built from 14 residues. The CDR3, as DNA: TGCGCCAGCAGCTTCGGGGGCGGGAGCGAAAAACTGTTTTTT. Protein: CASSFGGGSEKLFF.

This chain connects TRBV28 to TRBJ1-2; D not certain. V shed 2 bases and J shed 1 base, with 11 bases lying between them. The germline CDR1 and CDR2 sequences are MDHEN and SYDVKM. The CDR3 sequence is 15 residues long. Here the CDR3 reads CASSLLVGLNYGYTF. DNA for the CDR3: TGTGCCAGCAGTTTACTAGTTGGTCTTAACTATGGCTACACCTTC.

The DNA for the CDR3 is TGTGCCAGCAGCCCTGTCGGGGGGTGGATAAGGGAAAAACTGTTTTTT. It translates to CASSPVGGWIREKLFF. The gene calls are TRBV11-2 and TRBJ1-4; D is possibly TRBD1 (5 bases). The germline V and J ends were trimmed by 5 bases and 8 bases, with 21 bases remaining between them. Germline CDR1 and CDR2: SGHAT and FQNNGV. The CDR3 sequence is 16 residues long.

This clone was detected once. The chain employs TRBV7-9 and TRBJ2-1, with a tentative D call TRBD2 (7 bases). The CDR3 is 18 amino acids. Trimming cost V 5 bases and J 1 base, with 21 bases left between them. Germline CDR1 and CDR2: SEHNR and FQNEAQ (reference sequence). CDR3 residues: CASSSRRGGAPSYNEQFF. In DNA, the CDR3 is TGTGCCAGCAGCAGCAGGAGAGGGGGGGCCCCTTCCTACAATGAGCAGTTCTTC.

V and J are TRBV6-5 and TRBJ2-7; tentatively, D is TRBD2 (5 bases). Germline V lookup: CDR1 MNHEY, CDR2 SVGAGI. The CDR3 covers 15 residues. Trimming cost V 2 bases and J 6 bases, with 17 bases left between them. The chain's CDR3 is CASSYGGGLTSEQYF. The CDR3 nucleotides are TGTGCCAGCAGTTACGGCGGAGGCCTTACGTCCGAGCAGTACTTC.

The genes are TRBV4-1 and TRBJ1-2, with TRBD1 as a possible D gene (6 bases). The CDR3 has 15 residues. The germline V and J ends were trimmed by 3 bases and 3 bases, with 14 bases remaining between them. CDR1 and CDR2 (germline): MGHRA, YSYEKL. The CDR3 DNA follows: TGCGCCAGCAGCCAGGAACAGGGTGGGTACTATGGCTACACCTTC. Translating it yields CASSQEQGGYYGYTF.

The chain is built from TRBV9 and TRBJ1-3, with D hard to call. Germline V gene sequence: CDR1 SGDLS, CDR2 YYNGEE. This CDR3 spans 14 amino acids. Between the trimmed V and J ends, which lost 6 bases and 2 bases, there was a span of 12 bases. This CDR3 is CASTPGMTGNTIYF. The CDR3 DNA sequence: TGTGCCAGCACCCCCGGGATGACTGGAAACACCATATATTTT.

V gene TRBV27 combines with J gene TRBJ2-7; D is undetermined. In germline, CDR1 is MNHEY, CDR2 SMNVEV (reference sequence). Trimming shortened V by 6 bases and J by 3 bases, and 6 bases separated the two germline ends. The CDR3 is made up of 11 amino acids. In DNA, the CDR3 is TGTGCCAGCAGGAATAGCTACGAGCAGTACTTC. This translates into CASRNSYEQYF.

This chain links TRBV18 with TRBJ1-1; D not certain. Germline CDR1 is KGHSH and CDR2 is LQKENI. The CDR3 length is 13 residues. V was trimmed by 1 base and J by 8 bases, leaving 11 bases between them. CDR3 DNA sequence: TGTGCCAGCTCACCACGAAGGAGGCCCGAAGCTTTCTTT. Translated, it gives CASSPRRRPEAFF.

This clone was picked up one time. The V gene is TRBV9, the J gene TRBJ2-3; 11 bases agree with TRBD1. This CDR3 region has 22 residues. Germline V gives CDR1 SGDLS, CDR2 YYNGEE. With V trimmed by 2 bases and J by 3 bases, 23 bases remained unmatched. In DNA, the CDR3 is TGTGCCAGCAGCGTGGGCCCCGGGACAGGGGGGACTCCCAACGTGGGGACAGATACGCAGTATTTT. Protein sequence: CASSVGPGTGGTPNVGTDTQYF.

The genes are TRBV5-5 and TRBJ1-6; D is possibly TRBD1 (6 bases). The CDR3 runs 15 residues. Germline loops: CDR1 SGHKS, CDR2 YYEKEE (reference sequence). Trimming took off 1 base at V and 9 bases at J, with 14 bases between the two ends. The CDR3 sequence: CASSLFGQISSPLHF. The CDR3 nucleotides are TGTGCCAGCAGCTTGTTTGGACAGATCAGTTCACCCCTCCACTTT. The full variable domain, rest sourced from reference TRBV5-5 and TRBJ1-6, is DAGVTQSPTHLIKTRGQQVTLRCSPISGHKSVSWYQQVLGQGPQFIFQYYEKEERGRGNFPDRFSARQFPNYSSELNVNALLLGDSALYLCASSLFGQISSPLHFGNGTRLTVT.

The genes are TRBV11-2 and TRBJ1-4; D is uncertain. The V and J ends lost 0 bases and 5 bases respectively, with 7 bases between them. Germline V CDR1 and CDR2: SGHAT, FQNNGV. The CDR3 has 14 residues. The CDR3 nucleotides read TGTGCCAGCAGCTTAGATTTCGCGAATGAAAAACTGTTTTTT. The encoded protein is CASSLDFANEKLFF.

This clone has a handful of counts. The chain links TRBV7-3 to TRBJ2-1; D is undetermined. The V and J ends lost 1 base and 7 bases respectively, with 14 bases between them. This CDR3 has 15 amino acids. Germline CDR1 reads SGHTA; CDR2 reads FQGTGA. The chain's CDR3 is CASSLRVSPRNEQFF. The CDR3, as DNA: TGTGCCAGCAGCTTAAGAGTCTCCCCCCGGAATGAGCAGTTCTTC.

The gene calls are TRBV5-1 and TRBJ1-2, with 7 bases fitting TRBD1. Germline-derived CDR1 and CDR2 are SGHRS and YFSETQ. The CDR3 covers 14 residues. The ends lost 0 bases at V and 3 bases at J; junction bases unmatched: 2. The CDR3 DNA reads as TGCGCCAGCAGCTTGGAGGGGGCCGACTATGGCTACACCTTC. Its protein is CASSLEGADYGYTF.

The chain has TRBV24-1 and TRBJ2-2; 7 nucleotides line up with TRBD1. Germline CDR1 reads KGHDR; CDR2 reads SFDVKD. This CDR3 is 14 amino acids long. The V gene end was trimmed by 12 bases and the J gene end by 6 bases; junction bases not matched to a gene: 12. This chain's CDR3 is CALPGTDNPGELFF. CDR3 coding DNA: TGTGCCCTCCCCGGGACAGATAATCCCGGGGAGCTGTTTTTT.

The sample holds a few counts of this clone. The chain uses TRBV10-3 and TRBJ2-3, with 13 bases that match TRBD2. V gave up 3 bases and J gave up 5 bases; unmatched junction bases: 11. Germline values: CDR1 ENHRY, CDR2 SYGVKD. The CDR3 is 18 residues long. CDR3 nucleotides: TGTGCCATCAGTGACTCCCAGGGACTAGCGGGATTCGGAGATACGCAGTATTTT. Its protein product is CAISDSQGLAGFGDTQYF.

V and J are TRBV7-2 and TRBJ2-2; maybe TRBD1 (6 bases). The CDR3 runs to 13 residues. The V and J ends lost 6 bases and 4 bases respectively, with 9 bases between them. Germline CDR1 SGHTA, CDR2 FQGNSA. The CDR3 nucleotides are TGTGCCAGCAGGGGGGCGGGCACCGGGGAGCTGTTTTTT. This encodes CASRGAGTGELFF.

The gene calls are TRBV11-3 and TRBJ1-2; possibly TRBD1 for D (5 bases). The CDR3 length is 14 residues. Germline values: CDR1 SGHNT, CDR2 YENEEA. V lost 4 bases, J lost 0 bases, and 9 bases lay in between. The CDR3 sequence is CASSWGGPNYGYTF. CDR3 coding DNA: TGTGCCAGCAGCTGGGGGGGACCTAACTATGGCTACACCTTC.

V gene TRBV18 combines with J gene TRBJ2-7, with 9 nucleotides matching TRBD1. Per germline, CDR1 KGHSH and CDR2 LQKENI. This CDR3 spans 14 amino acids. The ends lost 3 bases at V and 3 bases at J; junction bases unmatched: 3. CDR3 amino acids: CASSPRQGDYEQYF. CDR3 coding DNA: TGTGCCAGCTCACCGCGACAGGGGGACTACGAGCAGTACTTC.

The chain combines TRBV19 with TRBJ2-1; 11 bases fit TRBD2. The length of the CDR3 is 15 residues. Germline-derived CDR1 and CDR2 are LNHDA and SQIVND (reference sequence). V lost 2 bases, J lost 6 bases, and 3 bases stayed unmatched. The DNA of the CDR3 is TGTGCCAGTAGTATAATTACTAGCGGGAGCAATGAGCAGTTCTTC. As protein: CASSIITSGSNEQFF.

The gene calls are TRBV18 and TRBJ2-3; TRBD2 aligns across 11 bases. V lost 4 bases to trimming and J lost 0 bases; unmatched junction nucleotides: 6. The CDR3 contains 17 residues. Germline values: CDR1 KGHSH, CDR2 LQKENI. The DNA of the CDR3 is TGTGCCAGCTCACAACTACTAGCGGGGGCTAGCACAGATACGCAGTATTTT. Its translation: CASSQLLAGASTDTQYF.

The gene calls are TRBV30 and TRBJ2-1, with D possibly matching TRBD2 (5 bases). Germline CDR1 is GTSNPN and CDR2 is SVGIG (reference sequence). The CDR3 covers 13 residues. Trimming removed 0 bases at V and 8 bases at J, with 11 bases between. The CDR3 loop reads CAWSVRRSDEQFF. The CDR3 DNA sequence: TGTGCCTGGAGTGTACGGAGGTCGGATGAGCAGTTCTTC.

CDR3 DNA sequence: TGTGCCAGCAGCTCCCGGGACAGGGACCACTCTGGGGCCAACGTCCTGACTTTC. Translation gives CASSSRDRDHSGANVLTF. This chain connects TRBV11-3 to TRBJ2-6, with 9 bases lining up with TRBD1. This CDR3 spans 18 amino acids. Germline V gene sequence: CDR1 SGHNT, CDR2 YENEEA. J was trimmed by 0 bases and V by 4 bases; bases with no gene match: 7.

The V call is TRBV2, the J call TRBJ2-1; 9 nucleotides match TRBD1. The CDR3 has 14 amino acids. Germline-derived CDR1 and CDR2 are SNHLY and FYNNEI. J gave up 8 bases and V 9 bases, and 11 bases lay outside the gene matches. For the CDR3, the DNA is TGTGCCAGGGGGGGACAGGGCGGGCATTATGAGCAGTTCTTC. Amino acid sequence: CARGGQGGHYEQFF.

The chain joins TRBV11-3 to TRBJ1-1; 8 nucleotides agree with TRBD1. The CDR3 is made up of 14 amino acids. J gave up 1 base and V 5 bases, and 3 bases lay outside the gene matches. CDR1 SGHNT and CDR2 YENEEA come from the germline V gene. The CDR3 DNA reads TGTGCCAGCAGCGACAGGGGAAGGAACACTGAAGCTTTCTTT. Translated, it gives CASSDRGRNTEAFF.

This chain joins TRBV4-1 and TRBJ1-2, with D maybe TRBD1 (5 bases). V shed 0 bases and J shed 4 bases, with 24 bases lying between them. Germline CDR1 and CDR2: MGHRA and YSYEKL. The CDR3 sequence is 19 residues long. CDR3 sequence: CASSQDWGVVGGRIYGYTF. CDR3 nucleotide sequence: TGCGCCAGCAGCCAAGATTGGGGGGTCGTGGGAGGACGTATCTATGGCTACACCTTC.

The table lists this clone with a few counts. This sequence joins TRBV6-1 and TRBJ1-1; 7 bases are a match to TRBD1. J lost 2 bases, V lost 3 bases, and 9 bases had no gene match. This CDR3 spans 16 amino acids. Germline-derived CDR1 and CDR2 are MNHNS and SASEGT. In DNA, the CDR3 is TGTGCCAGCAGTGAGGAAAGGGGGCGTCCAAACACTGAAGCTTTCTTT. Residues: CASSEERGRPNTEAFF.

The rearrangement links TRBV19 to TRBJ2-1; TRBD1 is a possible D gene (5 bases). In germline, CDR1 is LNHDA, CDR2 SQIVND (reference sequence). The ends were cut back, 7 bases at V and 2 bases at J, with 15 bases in the middle. This CDR3 region has 15 residues. CDR3 DNA: TGTGCCAGTAAGTTAGGACATCCACCCTACAATGAGCAGTTCTTC. As protein: CASKLGHPPYNEQFF.

Here the CDR3 DNA reads TGTGCCAGCAGCAGGACAGAGGGTAACTATGGCTACACCTTC. Translated: CASSRTEGNYGYTF. The J gene is TRBJ1-2, the V gene TRBV6-5; weak D call: TRBD1 (6 bases). Looked up from germline, CDR1 is MNHEY and CDR2 is SVGAGI. The CDR3 sequence is 14 residues long. V dropped 6 bases and J dropped 1 base, with 12 bases sitting between them.

In its sample, this clone was seen once. V is TRBV5-4 and J is TRBJ2-2; the match to TRBD2 covers 7 bases. Looked up from germline, CDR1 is SGHNT and CDR2 is YYREEE (reference sequence). The CDR3 sequence is 12 residues long. V shed 3 bases, J shed 7 bases, and the junction held 0 bases outside the gene matches. The CDR3 DNA is TGTGCCAGCAGCTGGGAGGGCGGGGAGCTGTTTTTT. The encoded protein is CASSWEGGELFF.